This entry lists 21 T cell receptor beta chains sequenced from one sample in a study of OX40 agonist ivuxolimab in advanced cancers. TCRdb's table, derived via immunoSEQ multiplex PCR, lists solely in-frame clones and lacks some. The repertoire has 11,000 or so clones, roughly 86% of them found once; the top ten carry around 29%. Sample: CD4+ or CD8+ T cells sorted from blood, taken in a trial of the OX40 agonist ivuxolimab. The source of these receptors is an adult with an advanced solid tumor such as melanoma, head and neck, liver or kidney cancer.

The chain links TRBV27 to TRBJ2-4; D is undetermined. Germline loops: CDR1 MNHEY, CDR2 SMNVEV (reference sequence). The V end lost 4 bases, the J end lost 3 bases, and 4 bases lay between the germline ends. This CDR3 is 12 amino acids long. CDR3 nucleotide sequence: TGTGCCAGCAGTTCCAGCAAAAACATTCAGTACTTC. Protein: CASSSSKNIQYF.

The chain employs TRBV6-1 and TRBJ2-5; perhaps TRBD2 as D (6 bases). The CDR3 is made up of 16 amino acids. Trimming removed 0 bases from V and 5 bases from J, with 16 bases in between. Germline V gene sequence: CDR1 MNHNS, CDR2 SASEGT. The CDR3 region is CASSEAARGGKETQYF. CDR3 DNA: TGTGCCAGCAGTGAAGCGGCCCGGGGAGGAAAGGAGACCCAGTACTTC.

The rearrangement joins TRBV2 to TRBJ1-6; possible D gene TRBD1, 5 bases. V was pared by 3 bases and J by 7 bases, with 13 bases between. The CDR3 totals 15 residues. Germline CDR1 SNHLY, CDR2 FYNNEI. CDR3 sequence (DNA): TGTGCCAGCAGTGATTGGGGGGGAACGAATTCACCCCTCCACTTT. Encoded protein: CASSDWGGTNSPLHF.

V is TRBV30 and J is TRBJ1-5; D is possibly TRBD1 (6 bases). The V end was cut by 2 bases, the J end by 7 bases, with 18 bases between. The CDR3 runs 15 residues. The germline CDR1 and CDR2 sequences are GTSNPN and SVGIG (reference sequence). The CDR3 loop reads CAWSLTQGLSQPQHF. The CDR3 nucleotides are TGTGCCTGGAGTCTAACGCAGGGGTTAAGCCAGCCCCAGCATTTT.

The rearrangement joins TRBV9 to TRBJ2-3, with 10 bases matching TRBD2. From germline, CDR1 is SGDLS and CDR2 YYNGEE. With 2 bases clipped from V and 3 bases from J, the junction kept 6 bases outside the gene matches. The CDR3 sequence is 16 residues long. CDR3 residues: CASSVPSSGGTDTQYF. The CDR3 region has the DNA TGTGCCAGCAGCGTGCCGTCTAGCGGGGGTACAGATACGCAGTATTTT.

The chain's CDR3 is CASTDRYYNEQFF. The DNA of the CDR3 is TGTGCCAGCACGGACCGCTACTACAATGAGCAGTTCTTC. The chain combines TRBV2 with TRBJ2-1; D is undetermined. V lost 7 bases and J lost 3, with 10 bases in between. The CDR3 is 13 residues long. Germline lookup yields CDR1 SNHLY and CDR2 FYNNEI.

The chain uses TRBV30 and TRBJ2-5; D is unresolved. CDR1 is GTSNPN, CDR2 SVGIG, per germline (reference sequence). The V and J ends lost 2 bases and 5 bases respectively, with 15 bases between them. The CDR3 length is 14 residues. CDR3 nucleotides: TGTGCCTGGAGTCCCGCCGGGCCGAAGGAGACCCAGTACTTC. Protein product: CAWSPAGPKETQYF.

This chain joins TRBV19 and TRBJ1-1; no clear D gene. The CDR3 loop spans 14 amino acids. The germline V gene encodes CDR1 LNHDA and CDR2 SQIVND (reference sequence). Trimming took 1 base from V and 4 from J, leaving 10 bases between them. This CDR3 reads CASSIVAGTTEAFF. DNA of the CDR3: TGTGCCAGTAGTATAGTTGCAGGTACCACTGAAGCTTTCTTT.

The rearrangement uses TRBV2 and TRBJ1-6; 7 positions match TRBD1. Unmatched junction bases numbered 6, after V lost 9 bases and J lost 10 bases. Per the germline V gene, CDR1 is SNHLY and CDR2 is FYNNEI. The CDR3 is 12 residues long. The CDR3 DNA is TGTGCCAGACAGGGGTTAGGATCACCCCTCCACTTT. Amino acid sequence: CARQGLGSPLHF.

The J gene is TRBJ2-1, the V gene TRBV15, with D unresolved. V lost 0 bases, J lost 8 bases, and 8 bases lay in between. CDR1 LNHNV and CDR2 YYDKDF come from the germline V gene (reference sequence). This CDR3 is 13 amino acids long. CDR3 loop: CATSREQGDEQFF. The CDR3 DNA reads as TGTGCCACCAGCAGAGAACAAGGCGATGAGCAGTTCTTC.

V gene TRBV10-1 combines with J gene TRBJ2-1; 7 nucleotides align to TRBD2. Germline lookup yields CDR1 WNHNN and CDR2 SYGVQD (reference sequence). V dropped 6 bases and J dropped 3; count of bases not matched to a gene: 8. The CDR3 sequence is 15 residues long. The CDR3 sequence is CASSQSGAYYNEQFF. The DNA for the CDR3 is TGCGCCAGCAGCCAAAGCGGGGCCTACTACAATGAGCAGTTCTTC.

The chain is built from TRBV28 and TRBJ1-5, with TRBD1 as a possible D gene (5 bases). Germline CDR1 is MDHEN and CDR2 is SYDVKM. The CDR3 has 15 residues. V was pared by 1 base and J by 2 bases, with 9 bases between. CDR3 amino acids: CASSLLRGGNQPQHF. The CDR3 DNA follows: TGTGCCAGCAGTTTATTGAGGGGTGGCAATCAGCCCCAGCATTTT.

The rearrangement links TRBV6-6 to TRBJ2-7; 8 bases fit TRBD2. From germline, CDR1 is MNHNY and CDR2 SVGAGI (reference sequence). The CDR3 consists of 12 residues. With 2 bases clipped from V and 6 bases from J, the junction kept 0 bases outside the gene matches. As DNA, the CDR3 is TGTGCCAGCAGTTACGGGACTAGCGAGCAGTACTTC. Translating gives CASSYGTSEQYF.

In its sample, this clone was seen once. The chain joins TRBV14 to TRBJ1-1; the D is unclear. Trimming left V 0 bases short and J 0 bases short, with 8 bases between. This CDR3 has 15 amino acids. The V gene's germline CDR1 is SGHDN and CDR2 FVKESK. Here the CDR3 DNA reads TGTGCCAGCAGCCAAGATCTGTTCATGAACACTGAAGCTTTCTTT. This encodes CASSQDLFMNTEAFF. The full variable domain, completed using reference TRBV14 and TRBJ1-1, is EAGVTQFPSHSVIEKGQTVTLRCDPISGHDNLYWYRRVMGKEIKFLLHFVKESKQDESGMPNNRFLAERTGGTYSTLKVQPAELEDSGVYFCASSQDLFMNTEAFFGQGTRLTVV.

As concerns this clone: A read error may produce the germline difference seen at one junction end. The rearrangement links TRBV6-1 to TRBJ2-1; 7 nucleotides align to TRBD2. The CDR3 is 16 residues long. The germline CDR1 and CDR2 sequences are MNHNS and SASEGT. CDR3 nucleotide sequence: TGTGCCAGCAGTGAAAAGGAGCGGGGATCCTTCAATGAGCAGTTCTTC. This sequence encodes CASSEKERGSFNEQFF.

This clone was observed a few times. This chain connects TRBV25-1 to TRBJ1-2, with D maybe TRBD1 (6 bases). With 4 bases removed from V and 6 bases from J, the gap between germline ends came to 15 bases. CDR1 is MGHDK and CDR2 is SYGVNS in the germline V gene. This CDR3 spans 14 amino acids. CDR3 in amino acids: CASSGYGGADGYTF. The CDR3 nucleotides are TGTGCCAGCAGTGGATACGGGGGGGCGGATGGCTACACCTTC.

The chain combines TRBV10-3 with TRBJ2-3; 16 nucleotides line up with TRBD2. The germline gives CDR1 ENHRY, CDR2 SYGVKD. The V gene end was trimmed by 4 bases and the J gene end by 3 bases; junction bases not matched to a gene: 10. The CDR3 loop spans 19 amino acids. CDR3 nucleotides: TGTGCCATCAGTGGTTTGGGACTAGCGGGAGGGCCTGGGACAGATACGCAGTATTTT. Encoded protein: CAISGLGLAGGPGTDTQYF.

Comment on this clone: Other DNA sequences within the sample encode an identical CDR3. The chain is built from TRBV30 and TRBJ2-7; the D gene could be TRBD1 or TRBD2 (5 bases each). Germline-derived CDR1 and CDR2 are GTSNPN and SVGIG (reference sequence). This CDR3 has 14 amino acids. With 3 bases removed from V and 1 base from J, the gap between germline ends came to 13 bases. The CDR3 reads CAWRRGGVSYEQYF. The CDR3 nucleotides read TGTGCCTGGAGGAGGGGTGGGGTGTCCTACGAGCAGTACTTC.

This chain joins TRBV19 and TRBJ1-1; a weak D match, TRBD1 (6 bases). The CDR3 spans 13 residues. CDR1 is LNHDA, CDR2 SQIVND, per germline (reference sequence). With 6 bases removed from V and 1 base from J, the gap between germline ends came to 9 bases. CDR3 sequence: CASSQGQNTEAFF. DNA for the CDR3: TGTGCCAGTAGCCAGGGACAGAACACTGAAGCTTTCTTT.

This clone was detected only once. The genes are TRBV5-1 and TRBJ2-2; D possibly corresponds to TRBD2 (5 bases). Trimming cost V 4 bases and J 1 base, with 11 bases left between them. The CDR3 spans 15 residues. Germline V lookup: CDR1 SGHRS, CDR2 YFSETQ. The CDR3 spells CASSSGLQNTGELFF. CDR3 coding DNA: TGCGCCAGCAGCAGTGGACTCCAGAACACCGGGGAGCTGTTTTTT.

The gene calls are TRBV7-6 and TRBJ1-4, with D unclear. This CDR3 is built from 15 residues. Germline values: CDR1 SGHVS, CDR2 FNYEAQ. Trimming shortened V by 1 base and J by 6 bases, and 12 bases separated the two germline ends. The DNA for the CDR3 is TGTGCCAGCAGCTTAGAGACGGGCTGGGATGAAAAACTGTTTTTT. Translating it yields CASSLETGWDEKLFF.